The 21 T cell receptor beta chains below were found in one sample sequenced in a study of CD8 T cells in ankylosing spondylitis. General study points: Blood from ankylosing spondylitis patients appeared to carry a characteristic roughly 8-variant TCR beta motif.

Their specific antigens are unknown. From the 5' RACE reads, TCRdb called clonotypes with MiXCR, one entry per CDR3 protein. This table has under 850,000 distinct CDR3 sequences, roughly 19% appearing once. The sequenced material came from blood, either unsorted or a sorted T cell fraction (not recorded which). The receptors shown here come from a male donor with ankylosing spondylitis.

V is TRBV9 and J is TRBJ2-3; TRBD2 agrees at 10 bases. With V trimmed by 1 base and J by 0 bases, 5 bases remained unmatched. The CDR3 has 17 amino acids. Germline V gives CDR1 SGDLS, CDR2 YYNGEE. CDR3 sequence (DNA): TGTGCCAGCAGCGTATCCTTAGCGGGGGGCAGCACAGATACGCAGTATTTT. This sequence encodes CASSVSLAGGSTDTQYF.

The rearrangement links TRBV9 to TRBJ2-1; 11 bases align to TRBD2. CDR1 SGDLS and CDR2 YYNGEE come from the germline V gene. With 0 bases clipped from V and 6 bases from J, the junction kept 5 bases outside the gene matches. The CDR3 is made up of 16 amino acids. The CDR3 here is CASSVVTSGSGNEQFF. As DNA, the CDR3 is TGTGCCAGCAGCGTAGTTACTAGCGGGAGTGGCAATGAGCAGTTCTTC.

This chain joins TRBV12-3 or TRBV12-4 and TRBJ2-1; tentatively, D is TRBD1 (6 bases). Deletions cut 5 bases from V and 6 bases from J, with 11 bases between. The CDR3 has 13 amino acids. In nucleotides, the CDR3 is TGTGCCAGCAGTACCCGGACAGTCAATGAGCAGTTCTTC. Amino acid sequence: CASSTRTVNEQFF.

This clonotype was observed many times. This chain links TRBV2 with TRBJ2-3; 8 positions agree with TRBD1. Germline V gene data show CDR1 as SNHLY and CDR2 as FYNNEI. The CDR3 runs to 17 residues. V shed 1 base and J 2 bases; nucleotides not matched to a gene: 8. The CDR3 spells CASSEVGGQEYTDTQYF. CDR3 coding DNA: TGTGCCAGCAGTGAAGTCGGGGGACAGGAGTACACAGATACGCAGTATTTT. The whole variable domain, filled in from reference TRBV2 and TRBJ2-3, reads EPEVTQTPSHQVTQMGQEVILRCVPISNHLYFYWYRQILGQKVEFLVSFYNNEISEKSEIFDDQFSVERPDGSNFTLKIRSTKLEDSAMYFCASSEVGGQEYTDTQYFGPGTRLTVL.

The chain is built from TRBV7-6 and TRBJ2-7; D is perhaps TRBD2 (7 bases). The CDR3 has 17 residues. In germline, CDR1 is SGHVS, CDR2 FNYEAQ. Trimming removed 2 bases from V and 5 bases from J, with 22 bases in between. The CDR3 sequence is CASSLTMEGGAFHEQYF. The CDR3 nucleotides are TGTGCCAGCAGCTTAACCATGGAGGGGGGGGCCTTCCACGAGCAGTACTTC. Based on the CDR3 plus reference TRBV7-6 and TRBJ2-7, the full variable domain is GAGVSQSPRYKVTKRGQDVALRCDPISGHVSLYWYRQALGQGPEFLTYFNYEAQQDKSGLPNDRFSAERPEGSISTLTIQRTEQRDSAMYRCASSLTMEGGAFHEQYFGPGTRLTVT.

This clonotype was seen more than once but under ten times. The gene calls are TRBV4-3 and TRBJ1-3; tentative D call: TRBD1 (5 bases). V was clipped by 1 base and J by 3 bases, with 13 bases between them. Germline V gene data show CDR1 as LGHNA and CDR2 as YSLEER. The CDR3 length is 16 residues. The CDR3 loop is CASSQGRGVGGNTIYF. DNA of the CDR3: TGCGCCAGCAGCCAAGGAAGGGGAGTGGGTGGAAACACCATATATTTT.

In its sample, this clonotype was seen a few times. The V call is TRBV5-1, the J call TRBJ1-2; 7 bases are a match to TRBD1. Germline lookup yields CDR1 SGHRS and CDR2 YFSETQ. The CDR3 is 15 residues long. The V and J ends lost 3 bases and 6 bases, in that order; junction bases with no gene match: 11. As DNA, the CDR3 is TGCGCCAGCAGCTCGCGGAGGGGGCAGGAGAATGGCTACACCTTC. Its translation: CASSSRRGQENGYTF.

In this sample, this clonotype turned up many times. The rearrangement joins TRBV29-1 to TRBJ2-5; a weak D match, TRBD1 (6 bases). Germline V gives CDR1 SQVTM, CDR2 ANQGSEA. The V and J ends lost 3 bases and 4 bases respectively, with 15 bases between them. This CDR3 is built from 14 residues. The CDR3: CSVEGQGLRETQYF. CDR3 coding DNA: TGCAGCGTTGAGGGCCAGGGGTTAAGAGAGACCCAGTACTTC.

The rearrangement uses TRBV28 and TRBJ1-4; 7 bases fit TRBD1. This CDR3 comprises 16 residues. V shed 7 bases and J 5 bases; nucleotides not matched to a gene: 13. Germline CDR1 is MDHEN and CDR2 is SYDVKM. CDR3 region: CASNTYVGQFNEKLFF. The CDR3 region has the DNA TGTGCCAGCAACACCTATGTGGGACAGTTCAATGAAAAACTGTTTTTT.

This clonotype appeared a few times. CDR3 loop: CASRPFRALYPYEQYF. CDR3 bases: TGCGCCAGCAGACCATTCAGGGCCCTTTACCCCTACGAGCAGTACTTC. The V gene is TRBV5-1, the J gene TRBJ2-7; TRBD1 is a possible D gene (5 bases). The CDR3 totals 16 residues. CDR1 SGHRS and CDR2 YFSETQ come from the germline V gene. V was pared by 5 bases and J by 2 bases, with 20 bases between.

This sequence joins TRBV29-1 and TRBJ1-1; 8 nucleotides agree with TRBD1. Germline trimming cut 5 bases from V and 1 base from J; bases unmatched to any gene: 12. This CDR3 spans 16 amino acids. Germline CDR1 is SQVTM and CDR2 is ANQGSEA. The CDR3 is CSVQGGDRGPNTEAFF. In nucleotides, the CDR3 is TGCAGCGTTCAGGGCGGAGACAGGGGCCCGAACACTGAAGCTTTCTTT.

This rearrangement joins TRBV29-1 to TRBJ2-1; possible D gene TRBD1, 6 bases. V was pared by 3 bases and J by 1 base, with 10 bases between. This CDR3 has 14 amino acids. The V gene's germline CDR1 is SQVTM and CDR2 ANQGSEA. As DNA, the CDR3 is TGCAGCGTTGAGGGGGACATTTCCTACAATGAGCAGTTCTTC. Protein: CSVEGDISYNEQFF.

In this sample, this clonotype turned up a few times. The chain links TRBV12-3 or TRBV12-4 to TRBJ1-5; a weak D match, TRBD1 (5 bases). V was clipped by 0 bases and J by 3 bases, with 9 bases between them. This CDR3 has 15 residues. The CDR3, as DNA: TGTGCCAGCAGTTTAGCTGCAGGGACCAATCAGCCCCAGCATTTT. It encodes CASSLAAGTNQPQHF.

The chain has TRBV12-3 or TRBV12-4 and TRBJ2-1, with a possible D match to TRBD1 (7 bases). CDR3 length: 12 residues. V lost 5 bases to trimming and J lost 8 bases, with 10 bases between them. The chain's CDR3 is CASSRRGDEQFF. CDR3 coding DNA: TGTGCCAGCAGTCGCAGGGGGGATGAGCAGTTCTTC.

This clonotype was recorded a few times. The V and J genes are TRBV21-1 and TRBJ1-2. TRBV21-1 is an annotated pseudogene. The CDR3 extends over 14 amino acids. The CDR3 spells CASSKDGATYGYTF. CDR3 in DNA: TGTGCCAGCAGCAAAGACGGAGCCACCTATGGCTACACCTTC.

This clonotype has a single count. The V gene is TRBV6-2 or TRBV6-3, the J gene TRBJ2-7; no firm D call. Germline-derived CDR1 and CDR2 are MNHEY and SVGEGT. The V gene lost 0 bases and the J gene lost 3 bases, with 18 bases spanning the gap. The CDR3 is 17 residues long. CDR3 protein: CASSYSALRGTYYEQYF. As DNA, the CDR3 is TGTGCCAGCAGTTACTCGGCTCTCCGAGGAACCTACTACGAGCAGTACTTC.

V gene TRBV15 combines with J gene TRBJ2-1; 11 bases line up with TRBD2. The CDR3 spans 15 residues. CDR1 is LNHNV and CDR2 is YYDKDF in the germline V gene (reference sequence). V shed 4 bases, J shed 3 bases, and the junction held 2 bases outside the gene matches. The CDR3 loop reads CATSKGTSGYNEQFF. As DNA, the CDR3 is TGTGCCACCAGCAAGGGGACTAGCGGCTACAATGAGCAGTTCTTC.

This clonotype has more than one count but fewer than ten. J is TRBJ2-2 and V is TRBV11-2; D possibly matches TRBD1 or TRBD2 (5 bases each). The CDR3 has 16 residues. Trimming removed 5 bases at V and 0 bases at J, with 13 bases between. Germline assignment: CDR1 SGHAT and CDR2 FQNNGV. The CDR3: CASSAGAGANTGELFF. For the CDR3, the DNA is TGTGCCAGCAGCGCCGGGGCGGGCGCGAACACCGGGGAGCTGTTTTTT.

This clonotype has at least ten counts. The chain employs TRBV24-1 and TRBJ1-2; D perhaps matches TRBD1 (6 bases). Trimming cost V 4 bases and J 4 bases, with 15 bases left between them. This CDR3 is 15 amino acids long. CDR1 is KGHDR, CDR2 SFDVKD, per germline. The CDR3 nucleotides read TGTGCCACCAGTGACTCGACAGGACCCATCTATGGCTACACCTTC. Protein sequence: CATSDSTGPIYGYTF.

The rearrangement joins TRBV9 to TRBJ2-5, with 9 bases matching TRBD2. V gave up 3 bases and J gave up 2 bases; unmatched junction bases: 8. The CDR3 totals 16 residues. Germline V gene lookup returns CDR1 SGDLS and CDR2 YYNGEE. The CDR3 reads CASSDRTSALQETQYF. In nucleotides, the CDR3 is TGTGCCAGCAGCGACCGGACTAGCGCCCTACAAGAGACCCAGTACTTC.

J is TRBJ1-1 and V is TRBV28, with D hard to call. In germline, CDR1 is MDHEN, CDR2 SYDVKM. The CDR3 covers 13 residues. The V end lost 11 bases, the J end lost 1 base, and 14 bases lay between the germline ends. The CDR3 DNA sequence: TGTGCCGGGTCGATAGCAGGGAACACTGAAGCTTTCTTT. Translated: CAGSIAGNTEAFF.